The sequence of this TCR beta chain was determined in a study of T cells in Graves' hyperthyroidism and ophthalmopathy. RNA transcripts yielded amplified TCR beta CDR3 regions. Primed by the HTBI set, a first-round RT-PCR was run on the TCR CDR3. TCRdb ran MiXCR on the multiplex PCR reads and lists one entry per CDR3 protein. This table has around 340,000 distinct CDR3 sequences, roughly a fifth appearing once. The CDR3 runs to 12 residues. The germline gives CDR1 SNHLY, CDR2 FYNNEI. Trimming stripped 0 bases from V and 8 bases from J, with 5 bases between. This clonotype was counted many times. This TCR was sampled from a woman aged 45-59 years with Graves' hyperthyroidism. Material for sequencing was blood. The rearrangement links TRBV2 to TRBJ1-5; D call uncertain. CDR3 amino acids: CASSEAREPQHF. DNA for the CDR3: TGTGCCAGCAGTGAAGCGCGAGAGCCCCAGCATTTT.